The 5 T cell receptor beta chains below were found in one sample sequenced in a study of blood T cell repertoires in COVID-19. Some clones are missing from TCRdb's copy, which holds only in-frame ones; the method was immunoSEQ multiplex PCR. Here the sample spans around 300,000 clones, around 89% being singletons. Sequenced input: peripheral blood. These receptor sequences come from a woman between 50 and 59 years old with active or convalescent COVID-19.

This clone came up once. The rearrangement joins TRBV3-1 (or the pseudogene TRBV3-2) to TRBJ2-1; D is uncertain. Deletions cut 1 base from V and 5 bases from J, with 6 bases between. Germline CDR1 reads LGHDT; CDR2 reads YNNKEL (reference sequence). The CDR3 covers 13 residues. In nucleotides, the CDR3 is TGTGCCAGCAGCCAAGGAGATGACAATGAGCAGTTCTTC. It encodes CASSQGDDNEQFF.

The rearrangement links TRBV3-1 (or the pseudogene TRBV3-2) to TRBJ1-1, with 8 nucleotides matching TRBD1. V was clipped by 0 bases and J by 11 bases; unmatched bases: 17. Germline loops: CDR1 LGHDT, CDR2 YNNKEL (reference sequence). The CDR3 has 17 residues. CDR3 sequence: CASSQEGEGRGLKGAFF. The CDR3 DNA sequence: TGTGCCAGCAGCCAAGAAGGGGAGGGCAGGGGGCTAAAGGGGGCTTTCTTT.

Turning to this clone: The junction departs from germline at one end; a sequencing error may be responsible. The V call is TRBV6-6, the J call TRBJ1-1; D is unresolved. Germline CDR1 and CDR2: MNHNY and SVGAGI (reference sequence). This CDR3 is 12 amino acids long. The CDR3 DNA reads as TGTGCCAGCAGTTATGCGAACCCTGAAGCTTTCTTT. Amino acids: CASSYANPEAFF.

This clone came up once. The rearrangement links TRBV6-5 to TRBJ1-4, with 9 nucleotides matching TRBD1. The CDR3 runs 14 residues. Germline values: CDR1 MNHEY, CDR2 SVGAGI. V lost 5 bases and J lost 7; bases outside the gene matches: 5. Written as DNA, the CDR3 is TGTGCCAGCAGTAGAGGACAGGGGTCTGAAAAACTGTTTTTT. Translation: CASSRGQGSEKLFF.

Only one count was recorded for this clone. The chain is built from TRBV5-5 and TRBJ2-7, with TRBD2 matching over 11 bases. V shed 0 bases and J 2 bases; nucleotides not matched to a gene: 4. This CDR3 is 16 amino acids long. Germline V gene data show CDR1 as SGHKS and CDR2 as YYEKEE (reference sequence). The CDR3 loop reads CASSLEGLADPYEQYF. The DNA for the CDR3 is TGTGCCAGCAGCTTGGAGGGACTAGCGGATCCCTACGAGCAGTACTTC.